Below are 29 T cell receptor beta chains sequenced from a single sample in a study of long-term antiretroviral therapy in people with HIV. immunoSEQ v3.0 was run at survey level. Using immunoSEQ multiplex PCR, the repertoire was profiled, and TCRdb retains in-frame clones only, with some absent. The sample lists 30,000 to 35,000 clones; about 93% were seen once. The sample here was unsorted PBMCs, taken around 5 years after starting antiretroviral therapy. All receptors come from a woman in her forties or fifties with HIV.

The rearrangement uses TRBV6-1 and TRBJ1-6, with D hard to call. The CDR3 covers 14 residues. Trimming pared 7 bases from V and 7 bases from J, leaving 14 bases between. Germline V gene lookup returns CDR1 MNHNS and CDR2 SASEGT. The CDR3, as DNA: TGTGCCAGCACACTGGGCAGGATCAATTCACCCCTCCACTTT. Amino acid sequence: CASTLGRINSPLHF.

The V gene is TRBV15, the J gene TRBJ1-4; weak D call: TRBD1 (5 bases). This CDR3 contains 17 residues. Germline assignment: CDR1 LNHNV and CDR2 YYDKDF (reference sequence). Trimming stripped 2 bases from V and 8 bases from J, with 21 bases between. CDR3 in amino acids: CATSRNLPGLPGEKLFF. CDR3 in DNA: TGTGCCACCAGCAGAAATCTTCCGGGACTGCCTGGCGAAAAACTGTTTTTT.

The chain uses TRBV6-1 and TRBJ1-3; no clear D gene. The CDR3 has 13 residues. Germline V gene sequence: CDR1 MNHNS, CDR2 SASEGT. V was shortened by 1 base and J by 0 bases, with 1 base between the two germline ends. The DNA of the CDR3 is TGTGCCAGCAGTGAAGACTCTGGAAACACCATATATTTT. Translated: CASSEDSGNTIYF.

The chain combines TRBV5-1 with TRBJ2-7; 11 bases are a match to TRBD1. The CDR3 contains 17 residues. J gave up 4 bases and V 3 bases, and 12 bases lay outside the gene matches. The germline gives CDR1 SGHRS, CDR2 YFSETQ. CDR3 DNA sequence: TGCGCCAGCAGCTCCCAAGGACAGGGGGCATTTTCGTACGAGCAGTACTTC. It specifies CASSSQGQGAFSYEQYF. The complete variable domain, with remaining parts taken from reference TRBV5-1 and TRBJ2-7, reads KAGVTQTPRYLIKTRGQQVTLSCSPISGHRSVSWYQQTPGQGLQFLFEYFSETQRNKGNFPGRFSGRQFSNSRSEMNVSTLELGDSALYLCASSSQGQGAFSYEQYFGPGTRLTVT.

The V and J genes are TRBV11-1 and TRBJ1-1, with 9 bases fitting TRBD1. Germline V gives CDR1 SGHAT, CDR2 FQDESV (reference sequence). There are 14 residues in the CDR3. V lost 6 bases to trimming and J lost 4 bases; unmatched junction nucleotides: 6. CDR3 nucleotides: TGTGCCAGCAGTTCCGGGACAGGGCGCACTGAAGCTTTCTTT. Amino acid sequence: CASSSGTGRTEAFF.

This chain's CDR3 is CAHFPNTEAFF. In nucleotides, the CDR3 is TGTGCCCATTTTCCAAACACTGAAGCTTTCTTT. The genes are TRBV6-5 and TRBJ1-1; D call uncertain. CDR3 size: 11 residues. Trimming took off 11 bases at V and 2 bases at J, with 9 bases between the two ends. Germline values: CDR1 MNHEY, CDR2 SVGAGI.

This sequence joins TRBV4-1 and TRBJ1-6, with TRBD1 identical over 8 bases. Germline V gene sequence: CDR1 MGHRA, CDR2 YSYEKL. After removal of 0 bases from V and 7 bases from J, the junction contained 5 bases not matched to a gene. The CDR3 has 16 residues. The CDR3 loop reads CASSQEARQGNSPLHF. In DNA form, the CDR3 reads TGCGCCAGCAGCCAAGAAGCTCGACAGGGGAATTCACCCCTCCACTTT.

The chain carries TRBV30 and TRBJ2-1, with D perhaps TRBD1 or TRBD2 (5 bases each). V gave up 2 bases and J gave up 6 bases, with 17 bases separating them. Germline V gene data show CDR1 as GTSNPN and CDR2 as SVGIG (reference sequence). The CDR3 consists of 15 residues. Here the CDR3 reads CAWSNRDGVGNEQFF. CDR3 bases: TGTGCCTGGAGTAACCGGGACGGGGTGGGCAATGAGCAGTTCTTC. Combining the CDR3 with reference TRBV30 and TRBJ2-1 gives the whole variable domain SQTIHQWPATLVQPVGSPLSLECTVEGTSNPNLYWYRQAAGRGLQLLFYSVGIGQISSEVPQNLSASRPQDRQFILSSKKLLLSDSGFYLCAWSNRDGVGNEQFFGPGTRLTVL.

The J gene is TRBJ1-1, the V gene TRBV7-2; 9 positions match TRBD1. In germline, CDR1 is SGHTA, CDR2 FQGNSA. CDR3 length: 14 residues. After removal of 6 bases from V and 4 bases from J, the junction contained 6 bases not matched to a gene. CDR3 coding DNA: TGTGCCAGCAGATCAACAGGGGGCGGCACTGAAGCTTTCTTT. This codes for CASRSTGGGTEAFF.

This sequence joins TRBV29-1 and TRBJ1-3; a possible D gene is TRBD1 (6 bases). This CDR3 has 14 residues. V gave up 5 bases and J gave up 1 base, with 12 bases separating them. Germline CDR1 SQVTM, CDR2 ANQGSEA. The DNA of the CDR3 is TGCAGCGTTCGGACAGATCGGTCTGGAAACACCATATATTTT. Amino acids: CSVRTDRSGNTIYF.

The chain has TRBV7-8 and TRBJ2-2, with D tentatively TRBD2 (5 bases). There are 15 residues in the CDR3. Germline CDR1 SGHVS, CDR2 FQNEAQ. Trimming stripped 5 bases from V and 0 bases from J, with 10 bases between. The CDR3 protein is CASSAVDSNTGELFF. The CDR3 DNA reads as TGTGCCAGCAGCGCCGTGGACTCGAACACCGGGGAGCTGTTTTTT.

A few counts support this clone. The rearrangement links TRBV4-1 to TRBJ1-2; the D is unclear. This CDR3 is built from 12 residues. The germline gives CDR1 MGHRA, CDR2 YSYEKL. Deletions cut 1 base from V and 2 bases from J, with 2 bases between. The CDR3 DNA reads TGCGCCAGCAGCCAAGCGAACTATGGCTACACCTTC. Translated: CASSQANYGYTF.

The rearrangement joins TRBV30 to TRBJ2-3; D tentatively fits TRBD1 or TRBD2 (5 bases each). The V end lost 7 bases, the J end lost 7 bases, and 21 bases lay between the germline ends. This CDR3 spans 14 amino acids. Germline V gives CDR1 GTSNPN, CDR2 SVGIG (reference sequence). The chain's CDR3 is CASDRGMAVNTQYF. The CDR3, as DNA: TGTGCCTCGGACCGGGGCATGGCTGTGAATACGCAGTATTTT.

The gene calls are TRBV2 and TRBJ2-3, with D tentatively TRBD1 (6 bases). Germline CDR1 reads SNHLY; CDR2 reads FYNNEI. Trimming pared 5 bases from V and 0 bases from J, leaving 9 bases between. There are 14 residues in the CDR3. In DNA, the CDR3 is TGTGCCAGCAGTCGAGACAGGAGCACAGATACGCAGTATTTT. This gives the protein CASSRDRSTDTQYF. The whole variable domain, filled in from reference TRBV2 and TRBJ2-3, reads EPEVTQTPSHQVTQMGQEVILRCVPISNHLYFYWYRQILGQKVEFLVSFYNNEISEKSEIFDDQFSVERPDGSNFTLKIRSTKLEDSAMYFCASSRDRSTDTQYFGPGTRLTVL.

The chain combines TRBV19 with TRBJ1-1; D remains unclear. In germline, CDR1 is LNHDA, CDR2 SQIVND (reference sequence). The CDR3 spans 16 residues. Trimming removed 0 bases at V and 1 base at J, with 12 bases between. CDR3 DNA: TGTGCCAGTAGTATAGATCCCGGCCTTAAGAACACTGAAGCTTTCTTT. Amino acid sequence: CASSIDPGLKNTEAFF.

The rearrangement uses TRBV10-2 and TRBJ1-6, with a possible D match to TRBD1 (6 bases). V dropped 7 bases and J dropped 7 bases, with 11 bases sitting between them. This CDR3 region has 13 residues. Germline V gene data show CDR1 as WSHSY and CDR2 as SAAADI. The CDR3 is CASIGQLNSPLHF. CDR3 nucleotides: TGCGCCAGCATTGGACAGCTCAATTCACCCCTCCACTTT.

The rearrangement joins TRBV2 to TRBJ1-4; 8 nucleotides agree with TRBD1. This CDR3 is 15 amino acids long. Trimming removed 6 bases from V and 8 bases from J; junction bases left unmatched: 11. Germline V gene data show CDR1 as SNHLY and CDR2 as FYNNEI. The CDR3 DNA follows: TGTGCCAGCAGGGATCGCCGGGACAGGAGCGAAAAACTGTTTTTT. Encoded protein: CASRDRRDRSEKLFF.

The rearrangement joins TRBV5-1 to TRBJ1-3; no firm D call. The germline V gene has CDR1 SGHRS and CDR2 YFSETQ. The ends were cut back, 0 bases at V and 2 bases at J, with 3 bases in the middle. CDR3 size: 13 residues. CDR3 bases: TGCGCCAGCAGCTTGGGGACTGGAAACACCATATATTTT. It is translated as CASSLGTGNTIYF.

The rearrangement uses TRBV18 and TRBJ1-1, with D unresolved. Germline CDR1 is KGHSH and CDR2 is LQKENI. This CDR3 is built from 15 residues. Trimming cost V 6 bases and J 1 base, with 15 bases left between them. The DNA of the CDR3 is TGTGCCAGCTCGCCCACCAGAGCCGAGAACACTGAAGCTTTCTTT. Protein sequence: CASSPTRAENTEAFF.

This chain connects TRBV6-4 to TRBJ1-2; 10 bases line up with TRBD1. This CDR3 comprises 14 residues. CDR1 is MRHNA, CDR2 SNTAGT, per germline. V gave up 7 bases and J gave up 3 bases; unmatched junction bases: 5. DNA for the CDR3: TGTGCCAGCAAACCCGGGACAGGGGACTATGGCTACACCTTC. Translated: CASKPGTGDYGYTF.

This chain links TRBV5-6 with TRBJ2-5; 8 positions match TRBD1. Matching the DNA end better, TRBJ2-7 makes the J call doubtful. Germline V gene sequence: CDR1 SGHDT, CDR2 YYEEEE. The CDR3 runs 14 residues. The CDR3 here is CASSPGQATYEQYF. In DNA form, the CDR3 reads TGTGCCAGCAGCCCGGGACAGGCCACCTACGAGCAGTACTTC.

This clone occurred a few times. V usage is TRBV25-1 and J usage is TRBJ1-2; D gene ambiguous. CDR1 and CDR2 (germline): MGHDK, SYGVNS. Between the trimmed V and J ends, which lost 4 bases and 3 bases, there was a span of 9 bases. CDR3 length: 13 residues. CDR3 amino acids: CASSVSDYYGYTF. CDR3 DNA: TGTGCCAGCAGTGTTTCAGACTACTATGGCTACACCTTC.

J is TRBJ2-3 and V is TRBV5-1, with 11 bases aligning to TRBD2. Germline CDR1 is SGHRS and CDR2 is YFSETQ. V lost 4 bases, J lost 3 bases, and 7 bases stayed unmatched. The CDR3 covers 16 residues. CDR3 sequence (DNA): TGCGCCAGCAGCCGGGGACTAGCGGTGACTACAGATACGCAGTATTTT. Translation gives CASSRGLAVTTDTQYF.

This chain connects TRBV6-1 to TRBJ2-1; the match to TRBD2 covers 9 bases. J was trimmed by 7 bases and V by 2 bases; bases with no gene match: 3. Per germline, CDR1 MNHNS and CDR2 SASEGT. This CDR3 region has 14 residues. The CDR3 DNA reads TGTGCCAGCAGTGAAATGCGGGGGGGGAATGAGCAGTTCTTC. Its protein product is CASSEMRGGNEQFF.

Here the CDR3 reads CASSIAGSAGGYTGELFF. CDR3 sequence (DNA): TGTGCCAGTAGTATAGCTGGCTCAGCGGGGGGGTACACCGGGGAGCTGTTTTTT. The chain has TRBV19 and TRBJ2-2; 10 bases are a match to TRBD2. Trimming at V came to 1 base and at J to 3 bases, leaving 8 bases not matched to a gene. Germline V lookup: CDR1 LNHDA, CDR2 SQIVND (reference sequence). The CDR3 totals 18 residues.

The chain carries TRBV7-2 and TRBJ1-3, with D perhaps matching TRBD1 (6 bases). V lost 4 bases, J lost 0 bases, and 7 bases lay in between. The CDR3 consists of 14 residues. From germline, CDR1 is SGHTA and CDR2 FQGNSA. The CDR3 bases are TGTGCCAGCAGCTCACAGGGCTCTGGAAACACCATATATTTT. This codes for CASSSQGSGNTIYF.

This chain uses TRBV19 with TRBJ1-2; 8 bases line up with TRBD1. This CDR3 comprises 14 residues. Germline CDR1 and CDR2: LNHDA and SQIVND (reference sequence). V shed 6 bases, J shed 4 bases, and the junction held 7 bases outside the gene matches. Written as DNA, the CDR3 is TGTGCCAGTAGGCTCACCGGGACAGGCTATGGCTACACCTTC. This translates into CASRLTGTGYGYTF. Full variable domain (missing parts from reference TRBV19 and TRBJ1-2): DGGITQSPKYLFRKEGQNVTLSCEQNLNHDAMYWYRQDPGQGLRLIYYSQIVNDFQKGDIAEGYSVSREKKESFPLTVTSAQKNPTAFYLCASRLTGTGYGYTFGSGTRLTVV.

The chain employs TRBV4-2 and TRBJ2-3, with TRBD2 identical over 9 bases. The CDR3 sequence is 17 residues long. Germline V gene data show CDR1 as LGHNA and CDR2 as YNFKEQ. V shed 0 bases and J 0 bases; nucleotides not matched to a gene: 4. CDR3 amino acids: CASSQEAGGLSTDTQYF. The CDR3 DNA is TGTGCCAGCAGCCAAGAGGCGGGGGGGCTAAGCACAGATACGCAGTATTTT.

J is TRBJ1-5 and V is TRBV7-8; D is possibly TRBD1 (6 bases). The germline V gene encodes CDR1 SGHVS and CDR2 FQNEAQ. V was pared by 9 bases and J by 2 bases, with 20 bases between. The CDR3 is 16 residues long. CDR3 region: CARINRTQGRNQPQHF. CDR3 DNA sequence: TGTGCCAGGATCAACCGAACGCAGGGGCGCAATCAGCCCCAGCATTTT.